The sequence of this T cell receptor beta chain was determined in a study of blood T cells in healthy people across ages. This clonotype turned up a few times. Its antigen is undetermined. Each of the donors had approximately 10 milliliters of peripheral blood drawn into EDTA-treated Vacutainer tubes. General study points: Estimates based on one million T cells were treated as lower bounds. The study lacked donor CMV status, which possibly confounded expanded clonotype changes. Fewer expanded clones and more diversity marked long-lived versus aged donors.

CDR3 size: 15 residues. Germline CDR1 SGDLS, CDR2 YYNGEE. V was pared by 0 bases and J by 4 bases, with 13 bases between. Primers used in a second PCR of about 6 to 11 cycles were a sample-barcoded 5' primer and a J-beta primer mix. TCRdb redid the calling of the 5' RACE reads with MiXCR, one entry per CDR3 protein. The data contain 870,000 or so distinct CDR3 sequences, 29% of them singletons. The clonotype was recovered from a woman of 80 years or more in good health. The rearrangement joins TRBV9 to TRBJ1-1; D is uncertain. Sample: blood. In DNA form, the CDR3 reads TGTGCCAGCAGCGTAGGAGGCAGGTTTGGCACTGAAGCTTTCTTT. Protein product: CASSVGGRFGTEAFF.